This T cell receptor (beta chain) was observed in a study of T cell repertoires in MIS-A myocarditis. The CDR3 spans 14 residues. Looked up from germline, CDR1 is SGHDT and CDR2 is YYEEEE. V dropped 0 bases and J dropped 11; count of bases not matched to a gene: 6. Repertoires were generated with immunoSEQ multiplex PCR, while TCRdb's copy carries only in-frame clones and drops some. The sample lists 10,000 to 13,000 clones; approximately 80% were seen once. The sample comprised right ventricle heart tissue obtained at autopsy. The V and J genes are TRBV5-6 and TRBJ2-3; 10 bases fit TRBD2. The clonotype was recovered from a man aged 18 to 30 with fulminant myocarditis from multisystem inflammatory syndrome in adults (MIS-A) after COVID-19. The CDR3 loop reads CASSLGTSGLGQYF. As DNA, the CDR3 is TGTGCCAGCAGCTTGGGGACTAGCGGCTTGGGGCAGTATTTT.